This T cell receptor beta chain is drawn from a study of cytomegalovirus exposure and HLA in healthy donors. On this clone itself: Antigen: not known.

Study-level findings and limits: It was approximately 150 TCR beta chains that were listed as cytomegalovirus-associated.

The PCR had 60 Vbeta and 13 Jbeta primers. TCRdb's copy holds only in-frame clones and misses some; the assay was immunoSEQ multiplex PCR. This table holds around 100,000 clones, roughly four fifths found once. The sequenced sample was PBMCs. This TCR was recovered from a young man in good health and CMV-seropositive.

The CDR3 DNA is TGCGCCAGCAGCCAATGGACAGGGGGGGGTAACTATGGCTACACCTTC. Translating gives CASSQWTGGGNYGYTF. The gene calls are TRBV4-1 and TRBJ1-2, with 10 bases matching TRBD1. V trimming: 2 bases; J trimming: 1 base; junction bases outside the gene matches: 4. Germline assignment: CDR1 MGHRA and CDR2 YSYEKL. The CDR3 extends over 16 amino acids.